These 14 T cell receptor beta chains came from one sample sequenced in a study of T-cell memory formation after mild COVID-19. TCRdb analysed the 5' RACE reads with MiXCR anew, one entry per CDR3 protein. The sample lists about 280,000 distinct CDR3 sequences, less than 9.5% occurring once. The sample was PBMCs or a T cell subset sorted from them (not recorded which). The source is a man between 18 and 35 years old who had mild COVID-19 (a few samples of this study predate the infection). Cell type and time point are not known.

This clonotype has a count of ten or more. The chain carries TRBV5-1 and TRBJ1-1; D gene uncertain. The germline CDR1 and CDR2 sequences are SGHRS and YFSETQ. CDR3 length: 14 amino acids. Trimming cost V 0 bases and J 1 base, with 7 bases left between them. CDR3 sequence (DNA): TGCGCCAGCAGCTTGGCCCGAGGGAACACTGAAGCTTTCTTT. This translates into CASSLARGNTEAFF. Looking up the rest from reference TRBV5-1 and TRBJ1-1 gives the full variable domain: KAGVTQTPRYLIKTRGQQVTLSCSPISGHRSVSWYQQTPGQGLQFLFEYFSETQRNKGNFPGRFSGRQFSNSRSEMNVSTLELGDSALYLCASSLARGNTEAFFGQGTRLTVV.

This clonotype has a handful of counts. This chain connects TRBV24-1 to TRBJ2-4, with no clear D. CDR3 length: 14 residues. Germline lookup yields CDR1 KGHDR and CDR2 SFDVKD. V lost 3 bases, J lost 5 bases, and 10 bases lay in between. CDR3 bases: TGTGCCACCAGTGATGCCCCACACGAAAACATTCAGTACTTC. Its translation is CATSDAPHENIQYF.

This clonotype was seen ten or more times. The rearrangement uses TRBV11-2 and TRBJ1-2, with 8 positions matching TRBD1. V shed 6 bases and J 4 bases; nucleotides not matched to a gene: 10. The length of the CDR3 is 15 residues. Germline lookup yields CDR1 SGHAT and CDR2 FQNNGV. The CDR3 DNA reads TGTGCCAGCAGACAGGGGGAGTTTACCCCCTATGGCTACACCTTC. Translating gives CASRQGEFTPYGYTF.

V usage is TRBV5-4 and J usage is TRBJ2-7, with D possibly TRBD2 on 6 matching bases. V dropped 4 bases and J dropped 0 bases, with 17 bases sitting between them. Germline CDR1 SGHNT, CDR2 YYREEE (reference sequence). There are 16 residues in the CDR3. The CDR3 protein is CASSPGGSGISYEQYF. As DNA, the CDR3 is TGTGCCAGCAGCCCCGGGGGAAGTGGTATCTCCTACGAGCAGTACTTC.

This clonotype occurred many times. The rearrangement links TRBV3-1 to TRBJ2-5; D is ambiguous. The CDR3 runs 13 residues. V was pared by 4 bases and J by 5 bases, with 11 bases between. Per the germline V gene, CDR1 is LGHDT and CDR2 is YNNKEL (reference sequence). CDR3 coding DNA: TGTGCCAGCAGCCGGGTCCAAAGGGAGACCCAGTACTTC. It specifies CASSRVQRETQYF.

This clonotype appeared a few times. The rearrangement uses TRBV7-9 and TRBJ1-6; D remains unclear. V was pared by 7 bases and J by 2 bases, with 6 bases between. This CDR3 contains 13 residues. CDR1 SEHNR and CDR2 FQNEAQ come from the germline V gene (reference sequence). In DNA form, the CDR3 reads TGTGCCAGCACCGGGGCCTATAATTCACCCCTCCACTTT. It specifies CASTGAYNSPLHF.

V and J are TRBV9 and TRBJ1-4; D is ambiguous. This CDR3 has 15 amino acids. Germline V gene data show CDR1 as SGDLS and CDR2 as YYNGEE. V gave up 0 bases and J gave up 0 bases, with 6 bases separating them. CDR3 DNA sequence: TGTGCCAGCAGCGTAGATATTGCAACTAATGAAAAACTGTTTTTT. Its protein is CASSVDIATNEKLFF.

In this sample, this clonotype turned up a few times. This sequence joins TRBV5-1 and TRBJ2-7, with D maybe TRBD1 (6 bases). The CDR3 runs to 12 residues. Germline CDR1 and CDR2: SGHRS and YFSETQ. Trimming cost V 4 bases and J 6 bases, with 11 bases left between them. The CDR3 is CASSTGFSEQYF. CDR3 DNA: TGCGCCAGCAGCACAGGGTTCTCCGAGCAGTACTTC.

This clonotype has just a few counts. The chain recombines TRBV7-2 with TRBJ2-2, with D possibly TRBD1 on 6 matching bases. The V gene's germline CDR1 is SGHTA and CDR2 FQGNSA. CDR3 length: 15 residues. The germline V and J ends were trimmed by 1 base and 2 bases, with 8 bases remaining between them. The CDR3 DNA reads as TGTGCCAGCAGCTTAGTACAGGGAAACACCGGGGAGCTGTTTTTT. Protein: CASSLVQGNTGELFF.

The table lists this clonotype with a few counts. The chain carries TRBV28 and TRBJ2-3, with TRBD2 matching over 8 bases. The V and J ends lost 6 bases and 3 bases, in that order; junction bases with no gene match: 8. The length of the CDR3 is 15 residues. The germline CDR1 and CDR2 sequences are MDHEN and SYDVKM. DNA for the CDR3: TGTGCCAGCAGAGGGAGCGGGGGTCCAACAGATACGCAGTATTTT. Its protein product is CASRGSGGPTDTQYF.

This clonotype appeared many times. The chain employs TRBV7-2 and TRBJ2-5, with TRBD2 identical over 13 bases. V lost 1 base and J lost 7; bases outside the gene matches: 6. Germline V lookup: CDR1 SGHTA, CDR2 FQGNSA. This CDR3 contains 16 residues. The CDR3 nucleotides read TGTGCCAGCAGCTTAGTTTGGACTAGCGGGGGTGGGACCCAGTACTTC. Amino acids: CASSLVWTSGGGTQYF.

This clonotype was seen more than once but under ten times. The V and J genes are TRBV6-1 and TRBJ2-1, with 7 positions matching TRBD1. J gave up 4 bases and V 10 bases, and 4 bases lay outside the gene matches. CDR1 is MNHNS, CDR2 SASEGT, per germline. This CDR3 has 12 residues. In nucleotides, the CDR3 is TGTGCCACCCCGGGACAGTACAATGAGCAGTTCTTC. Its protein is CATPGQYNEQFF.

In its sample, this clonotype was seen many times. The chain links TRBV4-3 to TRBJ2-5; D gene unclear. Per germline, CDR1 LGHNA and CDR2 YSLEER. The length of the CDR3 is 13 residues. Trimming stripped 0 bases from V and 4 bases from J, with 6 bases between. CDR3 residues: CASSQDRSETQYF. CDR3 DNA: TGCGCCAGCAGCCAAGATCGGTCAGAGACCCAGTACTTC.

This clonotype has a handful of counts. This chain connects TRBV7-3 to TRBJ2-3, with a weak D call TRBD2 (6 bases). Looked up from germline, CDR1 is SGHTA and CDR2 is FQGTGA. The CDR3 covers 16 residues. With 1 base removed from V and 1 base from J, the gap between germline ends came to 12 bases. CDR3 nucleotide sequence: TGTGCCAGCAGCTTAAATGGCGGGGTAGGCACAGATACGCAGTATTTT. Encoded protein: CASSLNGGVGTDTQYF.